What follows are 2 T cell receptor beta chains derived from one specimen sequenced in a study of T-cell memory formation after mild COVID-19. Via MiXCR, TCRdb re-called the 5' RACE reads, giving one row per CDR3 protein. The sample contains about 560,000 distinct CDR3 sequences, around 15% of which appear only once. Material for sequencing was PBMCs or a T cell subset sorted from them (not recorded which). The source is an adult woman who had mild COVID-19 (a few samples of this study predate the infection). Cell type and time point are not known.

This clonotype has a handful of counts. The rearrangement uses TRBV5-1 and TRBJ2-3; D gene uncertain. The germline V gene has CDR1 SGHRS and CDR2 YFSETQ. CDR3 length equals 15 residues. Trimming stripped 2 bases from V and 0 bases from J, with 10 bases between. CDR3 sequence: CASSLEDGSTDTQYF. CDR3 coding DNA: TGCGCCAGCAGCTTAGAAGACGGTAGCACAGATACGCAGTATTTT.

V is TRBV7-2 and J is TRBJ2-5; tentatively, D is TRBD2 (5 bases). This CDR3 has 15 residues. Per germline, CDR1 SGHTA and CDR2 FQGNSA. With 1 base removed from V and 5 bases from J, the gap between germline ends came to 14 bases. The CDR3 DNA follows: TGTGCCAGCAGCTTAGTTACCGGGGATTGGGAGACCCAGTACTTC. It yields the protein CASSLVTGDWETQYF.